This T cell receptor (beta chain) originates from a study of cytomegalovirus exposure and HLA in healthy donors. Primers included in the PCR were 60 Vbeta and 13 Jbeta primers. Here immunoSEQ multiplex PCR was the method, and the copy in TCRdb shows in-frame clones only, minus some. The sample holds about 130,000 clones, more than 80% seen once. Per germline, CDR1 SGDLS and CDR2 YYNGEE. Trimming cost V 4 bases and J 6 bases, with 10 bases left between them. The CDR3 runs to 12 residues. Study-wide results and caveats: Many donors carried some public TCRs, although rarity characterized most TCR sequences.

On this clone itself: Its antigen is not known.

V gene TRBV9 combines with J gene TRBJ1-1; D gene unclear. Sequenced input: PBMCs. This clonotype originated in a young woman in good health and CMV-seropositive. CDR3 in amino acids: CASSPSEAEAFF. The CDR3 bases are TGTGCCAGCAGCCCTTCAGAGGCTGAAGCTTTCTTT.